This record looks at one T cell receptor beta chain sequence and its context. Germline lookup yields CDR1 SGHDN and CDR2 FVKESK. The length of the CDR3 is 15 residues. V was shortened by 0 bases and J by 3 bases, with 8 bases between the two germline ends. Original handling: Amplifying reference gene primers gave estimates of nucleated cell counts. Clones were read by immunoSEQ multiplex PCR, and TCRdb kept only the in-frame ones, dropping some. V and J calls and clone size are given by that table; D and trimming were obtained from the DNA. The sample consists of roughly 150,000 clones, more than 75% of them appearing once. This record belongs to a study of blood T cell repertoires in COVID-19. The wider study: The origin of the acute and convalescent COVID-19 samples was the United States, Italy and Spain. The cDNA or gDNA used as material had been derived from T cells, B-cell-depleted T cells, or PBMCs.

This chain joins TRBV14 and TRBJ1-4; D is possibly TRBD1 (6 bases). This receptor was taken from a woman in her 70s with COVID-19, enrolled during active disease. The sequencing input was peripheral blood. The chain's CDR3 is CASSQDSGANEKLFF. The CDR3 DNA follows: TGTGCCAGCAGCCAAGATTCAGGGGCTAATGAAAAACTGTTTTTT.